This T cell receptor beta chain is from a study of shared clonotypes between healthy human individuals. Study-wide background: Three plates each covered CD4 naive and memory; CD8 naive two, CD8 memory one. Findings and limits, study-wide: Limitation of the genetic and exposure-history diversity represented came from the few donors.

Notes on this clone: Its specificity is not known.

The genomic DNA of each subset was split evenly across several immunoSEQ plates. The data were produced by immunoSEQ multiplex PCR, yet TCRdb's version contains in-frame clones alone and is incomplete. The table shows roughly 2.2 million clones, with around 92% occurring only once. CDR3 size: 17 residues. The J segment lost 6 bases and the V segment lost 1 base, leaving 13 bases of the junction unmatched. Germline-derived CDR1 and CDR2 are SGDLS and YYNGEE. The specimen sequenced was naive CD4+ T cells from PBMCs. Noted subset: CD45RA+ positively selected. The TCR comes from a man aged 18 to 35 in good health. Some clones in this sample may be carry-over from other donors' samples. The chain carries TRBV9 and TRBJ2-1; 7 bases fit TRBD2. CDR3 residues: CASSVLSGAGVGNEQFF. CDR3 DNA sequence: TGTGCCAGCAGCGTATTAAGCGGGGCGGGAGTGGGCAATGAGCAGTTCTTC.